The T cell receptor beta chain under discussion was sequenced for a study of CD8 T cells in Susac syndrome. V lost 0 bases and J 3 bases, leaving 14 bases between the germline ends. This CDR3 has 16 amino acids. Germline-derived CDR1 and CDR2 are SGHVS and FQNEAQ. When the RNA was reverse transcribed, random hexamers were used with an input of roughly 0.5 to 1 ug. TCRdb reprocessed the immunoSEQ multiplex PCR reads via MiXCR and lists one record per CDR3 protein. The sample lists about 150,000 distinct CDR3 sequences, about 96% occurring once. Patients with Susac syndrome fulfilled recently defined diagnostic criteria for definite or probable disease. Negative isolation was used for CD8+ and CD4+ T cells, and FACS enrichment was applied to TEMRA cells.

The chain uses TRBV7-8 and TRBJ2-5; TRBD2 is a possible D gene (5 bases). Source material: CD4+ T cells from PBMCs. The receptor was derived from a human donor with Susac syndrome. The CDR3, as DNA: TGTGCCAGCAGCTTAGCGCACGGACGGGGAGAAGAGACCCAGTACTTC. This translates into CASSLAHGRGEETQYF.